The T cell receptor (beta chain) described here comes from a study of vaccination effects on CD4 cells after COVID-19. The data were produced by immunoSEQ multiplex PCR, yet TCRdb's version contains in-frame clones alone and is incomplete. The table lists around 30,000 clones, roughly 62% of them singletons. As to this clone: The antigen remains unidentified. Mismatch with germline at one junction end may stem from a read error.

Study outcomes and limitations: Substantial clonal contraction characterized both infection- and vaccine-induced clones late after vaccination.

Germline V gene lookup returns CDR1 SGHTA and CDR2 FQGNSA. The CDR3 spans 15 residues. Within the ViraFEST assay, antigen-specific CD4+ T cells underwent expansion with viral peptide pools prior to sequencing. Isolating CD4+ T cells followed approximately ten days of culture. The sequenced sample was CD4+ T cells from PBMCs cultured with HCoV-229E spike peptides, obtained before COVID-19 vaccination. The clonotype was recovered from a human donor who received a COVID-19 vaccine. V gene TRBV7-2 combines with J gene TRBJ2-3; TRBD2 matches at 9 bases. The CDR3 here is CASSLAGQNVDTQYF. The DNA for the CDR3 is TGTGCCAGCAGCCTAGCGGGGCAAAACGTGGATACGCAGTATTTT.